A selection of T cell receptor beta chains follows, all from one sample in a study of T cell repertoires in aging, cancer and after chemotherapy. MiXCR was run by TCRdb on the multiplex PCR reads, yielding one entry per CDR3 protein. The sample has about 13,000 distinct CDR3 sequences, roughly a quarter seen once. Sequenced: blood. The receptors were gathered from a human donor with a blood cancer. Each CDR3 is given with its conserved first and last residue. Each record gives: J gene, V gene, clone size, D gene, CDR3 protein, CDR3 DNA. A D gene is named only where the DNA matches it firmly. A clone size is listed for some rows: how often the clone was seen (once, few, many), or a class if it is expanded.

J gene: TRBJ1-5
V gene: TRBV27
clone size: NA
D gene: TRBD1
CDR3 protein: CASSSRYTGTGNQPQHF
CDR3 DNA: TGTGCCAGCAGTTCCCGATATACTGGGACAGGCAATCAGCCCCAGCATTTT

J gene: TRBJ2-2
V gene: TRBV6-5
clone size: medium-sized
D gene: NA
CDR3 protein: CASSYTTGELFF
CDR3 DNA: TGTGCCAGCAGTTACACGACCGGGGAGCTGTTTTTT

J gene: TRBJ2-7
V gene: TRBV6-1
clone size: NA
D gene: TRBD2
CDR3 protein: CASSDPGLAGIYEQYF
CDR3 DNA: TGTGCCAGCAGTGACCCGGGACTAGCGGGAATCTACGAGCAGTACTTC

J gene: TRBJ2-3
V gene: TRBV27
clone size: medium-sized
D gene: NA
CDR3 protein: CASSFRPDTQYF
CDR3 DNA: TGTGCCAGCAGTTTCCGACCAGATACGCAGTATTTT

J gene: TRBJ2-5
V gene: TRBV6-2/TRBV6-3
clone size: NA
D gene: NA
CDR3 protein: CASSPTGSQETQNF
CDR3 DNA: TGTGCCAGCAGTCCAACAGGGAGCCAAGAGACCCAGAACTTC

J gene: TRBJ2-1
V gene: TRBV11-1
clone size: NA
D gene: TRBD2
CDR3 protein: CASSSAERGRYNEQFF
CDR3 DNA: TGTGCCAGCAGCTCAGCTGAGCGGGGTCGATACAATGAGCAGTTCTTC

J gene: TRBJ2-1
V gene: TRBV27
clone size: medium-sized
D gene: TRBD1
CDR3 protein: CASWGGQGLHNEQFF
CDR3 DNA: TGTGCCAGCTGGGGCGGACAGGGGTTGCACAATGAGCAGTTCTTC

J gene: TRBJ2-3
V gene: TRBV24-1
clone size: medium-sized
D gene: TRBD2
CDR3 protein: CATGGASGIGGDTQYF
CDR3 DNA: TGTGCCACCGGCGGGGCTAGCGGGATCGGAGGAGATACGCAGTATTTT

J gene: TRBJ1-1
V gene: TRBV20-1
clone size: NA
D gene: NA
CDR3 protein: CSARGLAGYSTEAFF
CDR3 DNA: TGCAGTGCTCGAGGTTTGGCAGGGTATTCCACTGAAGCTTTCTTT

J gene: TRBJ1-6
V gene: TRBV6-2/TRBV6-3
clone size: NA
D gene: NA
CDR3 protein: CASSYLQGSSPLHF
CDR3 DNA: TGTGCCAGCAGTTACCTCCAGGGTAGCTCACCCCTCCACTTT

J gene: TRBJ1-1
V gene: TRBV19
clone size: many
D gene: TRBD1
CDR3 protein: CASRPWDRADTEAFF
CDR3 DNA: TGTGCCAGTAGACCTTGGGACAGGGCTGACACTGAAGCTTTCTTT

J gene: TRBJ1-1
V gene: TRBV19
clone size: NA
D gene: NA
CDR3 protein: CASIQTGRRTEAFF
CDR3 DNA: TGTGCCAGTATCCAGACAGGTCGCCGCACTGAAGCTTTCTTT

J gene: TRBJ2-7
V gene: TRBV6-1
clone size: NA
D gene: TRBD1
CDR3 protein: CASRLDRGGTYEQYF
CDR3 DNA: TGTGCCAGCCGCCTCGACAGGGGAGGAACCTACGAGCAGTACTTC

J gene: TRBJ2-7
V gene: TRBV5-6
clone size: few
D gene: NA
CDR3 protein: CASSSYYEQYF
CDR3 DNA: TGTGCCAGCAGCTCCTACTACGAGCAGTACTTC

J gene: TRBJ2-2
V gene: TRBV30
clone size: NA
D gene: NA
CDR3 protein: CAWSAYGVQPGELFF
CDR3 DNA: TGTGCCTGGAGTGCCTACGGGGTACAACCAGGAGAGCTGTTTTTT

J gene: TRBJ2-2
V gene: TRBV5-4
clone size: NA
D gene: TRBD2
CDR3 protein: CASSLGLAGANTGELFF
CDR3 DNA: TGTGCCAGCAGCTTGGGGCTAGCGGGAGCCAACACCGGGGAGCTGTTTTTT

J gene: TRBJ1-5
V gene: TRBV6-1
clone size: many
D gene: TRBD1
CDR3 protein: CASSDRGRNQPQHF
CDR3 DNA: TGTGCCAGCAGCGACAGGGGGAGGAATCAGCCCCAGCATTTT

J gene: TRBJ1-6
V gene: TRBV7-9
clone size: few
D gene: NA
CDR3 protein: CASSLDKSNSPLHF
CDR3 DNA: TGTGCCAGCAGCTTAGACAAGAGCAATTCACCCCTCCACTTT

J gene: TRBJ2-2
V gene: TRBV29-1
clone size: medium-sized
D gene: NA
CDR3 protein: CSVIQNTGELFF
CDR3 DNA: TGCAGCGTTATCCAGAACACCGGGGAGCTGTTTTTT

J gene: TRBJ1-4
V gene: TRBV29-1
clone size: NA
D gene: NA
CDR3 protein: CCVRGNERLFF
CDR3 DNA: TGCTGCGTTCGTGGGAATGAAAGACTGTTTTTT

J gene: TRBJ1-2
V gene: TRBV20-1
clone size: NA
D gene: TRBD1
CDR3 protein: CSARGPKLTGVYDGYTF
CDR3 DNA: TGCAGTGCTAGGGGACCCAAGTTGACAGGGGTCTACGATGGCTACACCTTC

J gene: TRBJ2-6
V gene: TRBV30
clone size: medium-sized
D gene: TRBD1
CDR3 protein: CAWGDRGGTYSGANVLTF
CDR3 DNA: TGTGCCTGGGGGGACAGGGGAGGGACTTACTCTGGGGCCAACGTCCTGACTTTC

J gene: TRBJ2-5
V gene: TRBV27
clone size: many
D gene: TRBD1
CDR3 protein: CASSLSRGSGRQETQYF
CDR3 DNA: TGTGCCAGCAGTTTATCCAGGGGGTCGGGGCGCCAAGAGACCCAGTACTTC

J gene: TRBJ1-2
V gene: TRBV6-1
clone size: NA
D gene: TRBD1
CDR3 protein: CASRGGQRGDGYTF
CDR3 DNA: TGTGCCAGCAGAGGGGGACAGCGGGGGGATGGCTACACCTTC

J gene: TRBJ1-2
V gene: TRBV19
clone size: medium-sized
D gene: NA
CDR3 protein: CATQWGQGYGYTF
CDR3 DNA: TGTGCCACCCAATGGGGTCAGGGCTATGGCTACACCTTC

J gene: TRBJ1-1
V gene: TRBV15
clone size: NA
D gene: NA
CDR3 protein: CATSRDRGNEAFF
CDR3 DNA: TGTGCCACCAGCAGAGATCGAGGGAATGAAGCTTTCTTT

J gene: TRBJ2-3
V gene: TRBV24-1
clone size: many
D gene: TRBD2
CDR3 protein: CATSDLRGGADTQYF
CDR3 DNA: TGTGCCACCAGTGATTTACGGGGGGGGGCAGATACGCAGTATTTT

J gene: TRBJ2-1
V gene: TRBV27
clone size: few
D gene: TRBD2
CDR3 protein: CASSLSGGGRYNEQFF
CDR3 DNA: TGTGCCAGCAGTTTATCGGGCGGGGGACGATACAATGAGCAGTTCTTC

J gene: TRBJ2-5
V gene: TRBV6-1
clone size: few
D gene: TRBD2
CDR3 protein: CASSVGTSWQETQYF
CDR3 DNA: TGTGCCAGCAGTGTCGGGACTAGCTGGCAAGAGACCCAGTACTTC

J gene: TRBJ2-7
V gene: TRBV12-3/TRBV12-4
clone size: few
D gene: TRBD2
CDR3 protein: CASSLGLAGVPQEQYF
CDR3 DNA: TGTGCCAGCAGTCTCGGACTAGCGGGGGTTCCTCAAGAGCAGTACTTC

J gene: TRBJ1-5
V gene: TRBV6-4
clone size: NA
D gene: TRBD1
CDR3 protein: CASSDGTGGNQPQHF
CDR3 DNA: TGTGCCAGCAGTGACGGGACAGGAGGGAATCAGCCCCAGCATTTT

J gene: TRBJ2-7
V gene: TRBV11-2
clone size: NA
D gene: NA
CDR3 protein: CASSLGGNYEQYF
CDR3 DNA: TGTGCCAGCAGCTTAGGTGGTAACTACGAGCAGTACTTC

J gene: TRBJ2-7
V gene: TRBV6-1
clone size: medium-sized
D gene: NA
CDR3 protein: CASSGPGRHYEQYF
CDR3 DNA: TGTGCCAGCAGTGGCCCGGGACGTCACTACGAGCAGTACTTC

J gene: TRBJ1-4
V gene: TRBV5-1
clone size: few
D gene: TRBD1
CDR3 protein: CASSSGGEKLFF
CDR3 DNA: TGCGCCAGCAGTTCAGGGGGTGAAAAACTGTTTTTT

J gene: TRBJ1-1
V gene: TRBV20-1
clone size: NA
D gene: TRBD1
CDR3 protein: CSATHRGSNTEAFF
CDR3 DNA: TGCAGTGCTACCCACAGGGGATCGAACACTGAAGCTTTCTTT

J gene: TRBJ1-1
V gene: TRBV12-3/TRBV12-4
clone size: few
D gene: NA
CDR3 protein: CASSRGANTEAFF
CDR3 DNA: TGTGCCAGCAGCCGAGGGGCTAACACTGAAGCTTTCTTT

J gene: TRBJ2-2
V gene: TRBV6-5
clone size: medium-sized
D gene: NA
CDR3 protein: CASHAYGGELFF
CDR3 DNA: TGTGCCAGCCATGCCTACGGCGGGGAGCTGTTTTTT

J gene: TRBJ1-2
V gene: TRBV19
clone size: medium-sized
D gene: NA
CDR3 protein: CASTRGSYGYTF
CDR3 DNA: TGTGCCAGTACCAGGGGCTCCTATGGCTACACCTTC